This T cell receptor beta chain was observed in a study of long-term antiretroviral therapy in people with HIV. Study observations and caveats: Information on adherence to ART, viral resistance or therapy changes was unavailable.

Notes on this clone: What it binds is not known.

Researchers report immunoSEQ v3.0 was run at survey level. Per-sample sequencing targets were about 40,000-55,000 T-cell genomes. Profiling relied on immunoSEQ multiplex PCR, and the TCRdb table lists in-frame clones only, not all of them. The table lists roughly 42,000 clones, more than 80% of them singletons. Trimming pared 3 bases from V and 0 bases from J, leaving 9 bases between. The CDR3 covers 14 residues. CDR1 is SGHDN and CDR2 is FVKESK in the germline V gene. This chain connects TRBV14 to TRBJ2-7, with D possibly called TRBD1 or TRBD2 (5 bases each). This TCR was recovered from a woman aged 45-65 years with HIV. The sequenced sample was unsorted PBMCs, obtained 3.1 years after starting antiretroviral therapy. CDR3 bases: TGTGCCAGCAGCCACACGGGACCCTCCTACGAGCAGTACTTC. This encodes CASSHTGPSYEQYF.